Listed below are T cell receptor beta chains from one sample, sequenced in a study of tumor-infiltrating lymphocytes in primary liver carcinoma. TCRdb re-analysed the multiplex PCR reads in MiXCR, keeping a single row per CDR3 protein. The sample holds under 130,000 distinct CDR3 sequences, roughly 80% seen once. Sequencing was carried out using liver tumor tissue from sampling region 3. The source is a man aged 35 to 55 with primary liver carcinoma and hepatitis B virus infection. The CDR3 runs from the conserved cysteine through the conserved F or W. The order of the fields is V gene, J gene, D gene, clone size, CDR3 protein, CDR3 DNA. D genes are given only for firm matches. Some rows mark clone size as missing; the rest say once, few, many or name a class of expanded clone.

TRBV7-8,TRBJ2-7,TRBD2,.,CASSLKGGNTVTLEQYF,TGTGCCAGCAGCCTGAAGGGAGGGAATACAGTTACCCTCGAGCAGTATTTC
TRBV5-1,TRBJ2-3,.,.,CANSLGHNADTQYF,TGCGCCAACAGCTTGGGACATAACGCAGATACGCAGTATTTT
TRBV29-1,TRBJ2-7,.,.,CSVVRGAYKQYF,TGCAGCGTTGTCAGGGGGGCCTACAAGCAGTACTTC
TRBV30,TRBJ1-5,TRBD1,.,CAWSGKQGVLIEQPQHF,TGTGCCTGGAGTGGGAAACAGGGGGTCCTCATCGAGCAACCCCAGCATTTT
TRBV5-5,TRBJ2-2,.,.,CASSLLELYARELFF,TGTGCTAGCAGCTTATTAGAGTTGTACGCCAGGGAGCTGTTTTTT
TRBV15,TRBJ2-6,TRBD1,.,CATSLAVGQGFSGANVLTF,TGTGCCACCAGCCTCGCGGTGGGACAGGGTTTCTCTGGGGCCAACGTCCTGACTTTC
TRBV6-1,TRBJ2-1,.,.,CANSERKKTEQFF,TGTGCCAACAGTGAGCGGAAAAAGACTGAGCAGTTCTTC
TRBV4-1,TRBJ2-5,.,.,CASSSSGGPASDQETRYF,TGCGCCAGCAGCTCTTCAGGAGGTCCCGCTAGCGACCAAGAGACTCGGTACTTC
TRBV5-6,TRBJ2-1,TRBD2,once,CTISSGLAVLRSYNEQFF,TGTACCATCAGCTCGGGACTAGCGGTACTTCGATCCTACAATGAGCAGTTCTTC
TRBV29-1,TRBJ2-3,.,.,CSIELGAGQLQYF,TGCAGCATTGAGTTGGGGGCAGGGCAGCTCCAGTATTTT
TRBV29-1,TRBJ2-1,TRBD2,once,CSVGLEGGFHNEQFF,TGTAGCGTTGGACTAGAGGGAGGGTTCCACAATGAGCAGTTCTTC
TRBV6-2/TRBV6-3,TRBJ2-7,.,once,CASSYQIGLLSSYEQYF,TGTGCCAGCAGTTACCAGATTGGGCTCCTTAGCTCCTACGAGCAGTACTTC
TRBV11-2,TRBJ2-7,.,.,CASSLGVRWEHYF,TGTGCCAGCAGCTTAGGGGTCCGCTGGGAGCATTACTTC
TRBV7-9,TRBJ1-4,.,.,CANSSGGTLNKKLFF,TGTGCCAACAGCTCGGGAGGGACGCTCAATAAAAAACTGTTTTTT
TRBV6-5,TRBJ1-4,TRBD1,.,CDSKVDVTGVEKLFF,TGTGACAGCAAAGTCGATGTAACAGGGGTTGAAAAACTGTTTTTT
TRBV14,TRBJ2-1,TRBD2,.,CISSAVAGWVNNEQVF,TGTATCAGCAGTGCCGTAGCGGGATGGGTAAACAATGAGCAGGTCTTC
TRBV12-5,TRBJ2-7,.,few,CTSEGTGSYDQYF,TGTACCAGTGAGGGGACCGGCTCCTACGACCAGTACTTC
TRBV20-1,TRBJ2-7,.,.,CSTRHGRSYEQYF,TGCAGTACTAGACACGGGAGATCGTACGAGCAGTACTTC
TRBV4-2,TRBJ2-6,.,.,CASSHQGSGAKVLTF,TGTGCCAGCAGCCATCAGGGGTCCGGGGCCAAGGTCCTGACTTTC